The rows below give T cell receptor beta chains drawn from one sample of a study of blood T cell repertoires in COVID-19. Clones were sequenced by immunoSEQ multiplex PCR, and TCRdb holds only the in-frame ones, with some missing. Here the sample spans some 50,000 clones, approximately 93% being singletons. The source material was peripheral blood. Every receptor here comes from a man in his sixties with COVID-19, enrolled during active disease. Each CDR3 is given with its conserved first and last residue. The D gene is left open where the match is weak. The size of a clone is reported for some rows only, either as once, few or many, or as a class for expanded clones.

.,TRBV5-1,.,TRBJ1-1,TGCGCCAGCAGTCGGGTTGACACTGAAGCTTTCTTT,CASSRVDTEAFF
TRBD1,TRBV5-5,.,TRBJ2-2,TGTGCCAGCAGCTTGGGGCCAGGGGGCTTCACCGGGGAGCTGTTTTTT,CASSLGPGGFTGELFF
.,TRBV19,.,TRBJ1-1,TGTGCCAGTAGTATTGGCGCGGGGGGCAGAACTTTCTTT,CASSIGAGGRTFF
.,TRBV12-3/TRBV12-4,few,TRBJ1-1,TGTGCCAGCGGGAGGGAAGGGAACACTGAAGCTTTCTTT,CASGREGNTEAFF
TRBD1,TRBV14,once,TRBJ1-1,TGTGCCAGCAGCCCAACAGGGGTCGGAGCTTTCTTT,CASSPTGVGAFF
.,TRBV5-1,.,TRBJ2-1,TGCGCCAGCAGCTTGGGAGGGACAATGGTCAATGAGCAGTTCTTC,CASSLGGTMVNEQFF
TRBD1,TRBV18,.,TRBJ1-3,TGTGCCAGCTCACCACCCGGGGCAGGGGGCTCTGGAAACACCATATATTTT,CASSPPGAGGSGNTIYF
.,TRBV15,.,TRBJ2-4,TGTGCCACCAGCAGAGAGGGGGGTAGGGCCAAAAACATTCAGTACTTC,CATSREGGRAKNIQYF
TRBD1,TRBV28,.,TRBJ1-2,TGTGCCAGCAGCACCGGACAGGACGGCTATGGCTACACCTTC,CASSTGQDGYGYTF
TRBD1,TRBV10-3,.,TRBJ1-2,TGTGCCATCAGCCAAGACAGGGGATATGGCTACACCTTC,CAISQDRGYGYTF
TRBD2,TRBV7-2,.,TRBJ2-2,TGTGCCAGCAGCCCCGGGACTAGCGGGGCCGGGGAGCTGTTTTTT,CASSPGTSGAGELFF